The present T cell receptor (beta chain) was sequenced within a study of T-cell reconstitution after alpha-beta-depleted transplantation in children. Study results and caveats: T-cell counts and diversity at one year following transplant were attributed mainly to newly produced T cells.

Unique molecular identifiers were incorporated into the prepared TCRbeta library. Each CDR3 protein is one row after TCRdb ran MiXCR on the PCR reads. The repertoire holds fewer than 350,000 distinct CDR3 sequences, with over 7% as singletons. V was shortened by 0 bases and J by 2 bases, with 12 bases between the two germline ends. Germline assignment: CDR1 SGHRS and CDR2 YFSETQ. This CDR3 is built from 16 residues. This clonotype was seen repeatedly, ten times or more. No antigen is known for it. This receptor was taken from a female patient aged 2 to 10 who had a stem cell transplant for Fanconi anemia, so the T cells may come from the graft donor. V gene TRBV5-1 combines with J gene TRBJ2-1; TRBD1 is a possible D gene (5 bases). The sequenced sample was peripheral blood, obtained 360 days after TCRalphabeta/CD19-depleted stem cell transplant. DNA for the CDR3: TGCGCCAGCAGCTTGGTTTGGGGCTTAACCTACAATGAGCAGTTCTTC. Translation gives CASSLVWGLTYNEQFF.